This T cell receptor beta chain was sequenced during a study of blood T cells in healthy people across ages. Study-level points and caveats: While age rose, TCR beta diversity per million T cells dropped in a roughly linear way.

The draw of peripheral blood yielded around 9.6 milliliters from each donor. At least 6 micrograms of total RNA were extracted per sample. This clonotype was seen more than once but under ten times. The target antigen is unknown. A sample-barcoded 5' primer and a J-beta primer mix were used in a second PCR of roughly 6 to 11 cycles. CDR3-containing paired-end reads numbered at least 3 million in each sample. TCRdb re-derived calls from the 5' RACE reads in MiXCR, one entry per CDR3 protein. The sample carries 650,000 or so distinct CDR3 sequences, 52% recorded once. Trimming left V 0 bases short and J 8 bases short, with 17 bases between. The germline gives CDR1 LGHDT, CDR2 YNNKEL (reference sequence). The CDR3 sequence is 16 residues long.

The clonotype was recovered from a woman older than 75 in good health. The chain recombines TRBV3-1 with TRBJ2-1, with unresolved D. Sequenced input: blood. The CDR3 loop reads CASSQEFRFKRDEQFF. As DNA, the CDR3 is TGTGCCAGCAGCCAAGAGTTCCGCTTCAAGAGAGATGAGCAGTTCTTC.